There are a few counts of the clone carrying this TCR beta chain. What it binds is not known. TCRdb called the PCR reads again in MiXCR, with one record for every CDR3 protein. The table shows about 320,000 distinct CDR3 sequences, with about 22% occurring only once. These data are taken from a study of molecular identifiers for immune sequencing clone quantification. Findings and limits, study-wide: Whereas naive cells kept under 1% of molecules in clones above 20 RNA copies, such clones held over 97% in effectors.

Libraries of naive CD8 T cells were made from around 20,000 to 1,000,000 sorted cells. They used 10%, 30% or 50% RNA. Naive CD8 T cell sorting was performed on the CD8+CD4-CCR7+CD45RA+ phenotype. This TCR was recovered from a human donor in good health. Some libraries in this study had Jurkat cell RNA spiked in. Sequenced sample: naive CD8+ T cells from blood, with Jurkat cell RNA spiked in. Subset noted: FACS-sorted CD8+CD4-CCR7+CD45RA+ naive T cells.

CDR3 loop: CASSVTGEQFF. CDR3 DNA: TGTGCCAGCAGCGTTACGGGAGAGCAGTTCTTC. The rearrangement uses TRBV13 and TRBJ2-1; perhaps TRBD2 as D (5 bases). The length of the CDR3 is 11 residues. V shed 5 bases and J shed 10 bases, with 9 bases lying between them. The V gene's germline CDR1 is PRHDT and CDR2 FYEKMQ (reference sequence).